This TCR beta chain was sequenced for a study of molecular identifiers for immune sequencing clone quantification. The CDR3 totals 19 residues. V lost 5 bases to trimming and J lost 4 bases; unmatched junction nucleotides: 22. Germline loops: CDR1 LNHNV, CDR2 YYDKDF (reference sequence). In preparing bulk TCR libraries, previously described methods and listed TCR primers were used. In TCRdb, the PCR reads were re-called with MiXCR into one record per CDR3 protein. The table lists under 350,000 distinct CDR3 sequences, 24% of them singletons. The table lists this clonotype with a few counts. V is TRBV15 and J is TRBJ1-1, with 7 nucleotides matching TRBD1. Sequencing was performed on naive CD8+ T cells from blood, with Jurkat cell RNA spiked in. Sample subset: FACS-sorted CD8+CD4-CCR7+CD45RA+ naive T cells. This TCR was sampled from a human donor in good health. Some libraries in this study had Jurkat cell RNA spiked in. CDR3 in amino acids: CATSAEPVTGYSIGTEAFF. The CDR3 DNA reads as TGTGCCACCAGCGCCGAACCTGTGACAGGGTATAGTATCGGCACTGAAGCTTTCTTT. Supplemented by reference TRBV15 and TRBJ1-1, the full variable domain reads DAMVIQNPRYQVTQFGKPVTLSCSQTLNHNVMYWYQQKSSQAPKLLFHYYDKDFNNEADTPDNFQSRRPNTSFCFLDIRSPGLGDTAMYLCATSAEPVTGYSIGTEAFFGQGTRLTVV.